The 3 T cell receptor beta chains below were found in one sample sequenced in a study of beta chain bispecific antibodies for T cell cancers. Their antigens remain unidentified. Findings and caveats of the study: The leukemia cells, rather than normal T cells, gave most of the targeted TRBV signal.

TCRdb reanalysed the 5' RACE reads using MiXCR and keeps one entry per CDR3 protein. The sample gives 7,500 to 10,000 distinct CDR3 sequences, less than 2.5% of which show up once; 66% is in the top ten. T cells were expanded from blood mononuclear cells for two to three days with anti-CD3 OKT3 or CD3/CD28 beads. Source: T cells from a healthy donor cultured with Jurkat leukemia cells, taken from a culture containing an anti-CD19 bispecific antibody. These TCRs come from a human donor in good health. Some clones in this sample may be carry-over from other donors' samples.

This clonotype was recorded at least ten times. This chain joins TRBV6-5 and TRBJ2-1; 7 positions match TRBD2. There are 15 residues in the CDR3. The germline CDR1 and CDR2 sequences are MNHEY and SVGAGI. The V and J ends lost 0 bases and 7 bases, in that order; junction bases with no gene match: 6. Here the CDR3 reads CASSYSGEGPNEQFF. CDR3 sequence (DNA): TGTGCCAGCAGTTACTCGGGGGAGGGTCCAAATGAGCAGTTCTTC.

This clonotype was counted ten times or more. The rearrangement joins TRBV27 to TRBJ2-2, with D perhaps TRBD1 (6 bases). Germline V lookup: CDR1 MNHEY, CDR2 SMNVEV (reference sequence). Trimming shortened V by 2 bases and J by 4 bases, and 8 bases separated the two germline ends. The CDR3 runs to 14 residues. The CDR3 DNA is TGTGCCAGCAGTTTAGGGGGCGGCACCGGGGAGCTGTTTTTT. Protein: CASSLGGGTGELFF.

At least ten counts were recorded for this clonotype. V is TRBV6-4 and J is TRBJ1-2; 10 nucleotides line up with TRBD1. The CDR3 is 14 residues long. After removal of 6 bases from V and 8 bases from J, the junction contained 9 bases not matched to a gene. The V gene's germline CDR1 is MRHNA and CDR2 SNTAGT. The CDR3 loop is CASRPGQGLQGYTF. The CDR3 coding sequence is TGTGCCAGCAGACCGGGACAGGGGCTGCAAGGCTACACCTTC.